This T cell receptor (beta chain) was recorded in a study of identical twins. In its sample, this clonotype was seen a few times. The antigen remains unidentified. Findings and caveats of the study: Modelling approaches yielded underestimates of out-of-frame TCR alpha sharing between monozygotic twins. Reduced insertions were recorded for abundant cord blood beta clonotypes, with no such pattern in memory repertoires.

The V segment lost 2 bases and the J segment 8 bases; nucleotides outside the gene matches: 8. Germline lookup yields CDR1 MNHNS and CDR2 SASEGT. The CDR3 is 16 amino acids. TCRdb redid the calling of the 5' RACE reads with MiXCR, one entry per CDR3 protein. Among just under 550,000 distinct CDR3 sequences listed, about 16% were seen once. These same data were also listed under a study on yellow fever vaccine responses in identical twins.

Sequencing was done on a sample of CD4+ T cells sorted from blood. The V call is TRBV6-1, the J call TRBJ2-4, with TRBD1 matching over 11 bases. The TCR comes from a woman aged 18 to 35 in good health. The CDR3 spells CASSERPGTGGDIQYF. CDR3 in DNA: TGTGCCAGCAGTGAACGTCCCGGGACAGGGGGTGACATTCAGTACTTC.